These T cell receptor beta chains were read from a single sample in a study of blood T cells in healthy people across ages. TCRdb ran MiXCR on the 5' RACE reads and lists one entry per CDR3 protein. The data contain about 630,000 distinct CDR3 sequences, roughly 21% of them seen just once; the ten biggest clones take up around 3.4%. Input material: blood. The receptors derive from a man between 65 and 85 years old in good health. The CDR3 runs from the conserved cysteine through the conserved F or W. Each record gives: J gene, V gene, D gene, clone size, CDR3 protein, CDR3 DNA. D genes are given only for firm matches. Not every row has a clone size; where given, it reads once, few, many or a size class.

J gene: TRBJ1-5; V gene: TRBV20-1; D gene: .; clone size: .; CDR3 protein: CSAGVVENNQPQHF; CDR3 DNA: TGCAGTGCTGGAGTGGTTGAGAACAATCAGCCCCAGCATTTT
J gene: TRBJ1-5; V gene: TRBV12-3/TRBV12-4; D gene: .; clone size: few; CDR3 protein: CASSDRRDQPQHF; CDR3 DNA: TGTGCCAGCAGTGACAGGCGAGATCAGCCCCAGCATTTT
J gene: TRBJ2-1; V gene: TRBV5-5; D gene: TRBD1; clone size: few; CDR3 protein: CASSKNGDRGPREGEQFF; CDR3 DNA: TGTGCCAGCAGCAAAAATGGCGACAGGGGCCCTCGCGAGGGTGAGCAGTTCTTC
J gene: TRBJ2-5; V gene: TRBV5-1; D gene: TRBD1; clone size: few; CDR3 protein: CASSLGQGAGKTQYF; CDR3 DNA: TGCGCCAGCAGCTTGGGACAGGGGGCCGGAAAGACCCAGTACTTC
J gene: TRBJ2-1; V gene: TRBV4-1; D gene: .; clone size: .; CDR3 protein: CAGSQVTNSNEQFF; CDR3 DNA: TGCGCCGGCAGCCAAGTTACTAATAGTAATGAGCAGTTCTTC
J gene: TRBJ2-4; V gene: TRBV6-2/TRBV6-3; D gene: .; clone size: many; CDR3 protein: CASRTDGTKNIQYF; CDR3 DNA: TGTGCCAGCAGAACGGACGGGACCAAAAACATTCAGTACTTC
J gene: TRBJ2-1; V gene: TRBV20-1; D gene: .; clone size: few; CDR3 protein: CSAKKTYNEQFF; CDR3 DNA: TGCAGTGCTAAAAAAACCTACAATGAGCAGTTCTTC
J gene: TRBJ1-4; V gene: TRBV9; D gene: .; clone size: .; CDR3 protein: CASSADIATNEKLFF; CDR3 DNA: TGTGCCAGCAGCGCCGACATTGCAACTAATGAAAAACTGTTTTTT
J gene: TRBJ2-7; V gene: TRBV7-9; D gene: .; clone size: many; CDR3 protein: CASSLVERVHEQYF; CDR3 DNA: TGTGCCAGCAGCTTAGTGGAGAGGGTCCACGAGCAGTACTTC
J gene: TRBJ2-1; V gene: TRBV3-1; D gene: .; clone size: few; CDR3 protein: CASSHTRPSYNEQFF; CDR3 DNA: TGTGCCAGCAGCCACACTAGACCCTCTTACAATGAGCAGTTCTTC
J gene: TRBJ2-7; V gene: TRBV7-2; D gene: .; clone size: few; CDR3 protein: CASSLGWEGFPPYF; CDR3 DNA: TGTGCCAGCAGCTTAGGGTGGGAAGGGTTTCCTCCGTACTTC
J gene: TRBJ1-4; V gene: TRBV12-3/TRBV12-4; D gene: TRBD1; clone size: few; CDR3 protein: CASSSGQAGEKLFF; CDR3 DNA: TGTGCCAGCAGTTCGGGACAGGCAGGGGAAAAACTGTTTTTT
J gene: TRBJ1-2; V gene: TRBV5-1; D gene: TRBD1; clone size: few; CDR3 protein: CASSLPTGGEGYTF; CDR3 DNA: TGCGCCAGCAGCTTACCCACAGGGGGCGAGGGCTACACCTTC
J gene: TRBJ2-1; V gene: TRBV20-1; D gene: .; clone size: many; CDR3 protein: CSPSTGDSYNEQFF; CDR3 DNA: TGCAGTCCATCGACAGGAGACTCCTACAATGAGCAGTTCTTC
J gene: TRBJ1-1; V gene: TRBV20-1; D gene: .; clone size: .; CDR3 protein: CSAPGDTEAFF; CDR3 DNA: TGCAGTGCACCAGGGGACACTGAAGCTTTCTTT
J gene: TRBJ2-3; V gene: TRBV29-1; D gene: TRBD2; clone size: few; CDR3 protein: CSVGSGISSTDTQYF; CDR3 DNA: TGCAGCGTTGGTAGCGGGATATCTAGCACAGATACGCAGTATTTT
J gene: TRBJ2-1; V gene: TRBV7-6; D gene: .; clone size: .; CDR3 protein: CASSPAGHPSYNEQFF; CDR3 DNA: TGTGCCAGCAGCCCAGCGGGACACCCGTCCTACAATGAGCAGTTCTTC
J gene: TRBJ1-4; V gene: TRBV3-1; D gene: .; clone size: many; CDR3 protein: CASRRGGVAEKLFF; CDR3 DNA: TGTGCCAGCAGACGAGGCGGAGTAGCGGAAAAACTGTTTTTT
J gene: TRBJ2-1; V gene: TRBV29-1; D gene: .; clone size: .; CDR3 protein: CSVSPDQNEQFF; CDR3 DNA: TGCAGCGTTTCTCCAGACCAGAATGAGCAGTTCTTC
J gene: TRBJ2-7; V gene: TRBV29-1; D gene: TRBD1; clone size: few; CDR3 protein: CSVRDRVYEQYF; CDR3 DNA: TGCAGCGTTCGGGACAGGGTTTACGAGCAGTACTTC
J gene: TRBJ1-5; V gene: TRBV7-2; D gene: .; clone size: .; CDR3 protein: CASSLVGGVVQPQHF; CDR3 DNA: TGTGCCAGCAGCTTAGTTGGCGGGGTGGTTCAGCCCCAGCATTTT
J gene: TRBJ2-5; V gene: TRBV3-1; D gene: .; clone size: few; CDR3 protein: CASSRDLGEQYF; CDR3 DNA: TGTGCCAGCAGCCGGGACCTGGGAGAGCAGTACTTC
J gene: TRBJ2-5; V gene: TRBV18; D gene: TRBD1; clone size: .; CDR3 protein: CASSPEQGAGETQYF; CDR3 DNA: TGTGCCAGCTCACCTGAACAGGGGGCCGGAGAGACCCAGTACTTC
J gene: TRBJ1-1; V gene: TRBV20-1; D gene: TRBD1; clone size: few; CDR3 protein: CSATGGANTEAFF; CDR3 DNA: TGCAGTGCTACAGGGGGCGCGAACACTGAAGCTTTCTTT
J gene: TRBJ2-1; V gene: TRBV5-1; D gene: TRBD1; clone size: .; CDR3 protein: CASSFQGVDYNEQFF; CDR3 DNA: TGCGCCAGCAGCTTCCAGGGGGTCGACTACAATGAGCAGTTCTTC
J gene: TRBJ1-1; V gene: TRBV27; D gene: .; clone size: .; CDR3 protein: CASSLLARDTEAFF; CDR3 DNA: TGTGCCAGCAGTTTATTAGCCAGGGACACTGAAGCTTTCTTT
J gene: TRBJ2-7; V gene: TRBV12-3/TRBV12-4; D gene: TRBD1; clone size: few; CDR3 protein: CASSSGDRTYEQYF; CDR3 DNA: TGTGCCAGCAGTTCCGGGGACAGAACCTACGAGCAGTACTTC